These 29 T cell receptor beta chains originate from one sample sequenced in a study of PD-1 blockade in classical Hodgkin lymphoma (dated by TCRdb to the early 2020s). The time point label for this specimen denotes: cycle 1 day 1 (C1D1), immediately before nivolumab initiation. Every trial patient had relapsed after autologous stem cell transplantation, and cohorts A, B and C differed in prior brentuximab vedotin exposure. Libraries were constructed by the immunoSEQ multiplex PCR assay. The source is immuneACCESS, and TCRdb retained only in-frame sequences with V and J called. Part of the clones is not carried over; for the studies checked, unresolved V genes explain less than half of this, and the remainder is unexplained. For this sample there are 12,000 to 15,000 clones; roughly four fifths appear just once. 22% of the sample is held by the ten biggest clonotypes. Sequences were derived from peripheral blood mononuclear cells (PBMCs), sampled at baseline. These receptors all stem from a human donor with classical Hodgkin lymphoma.

The gene calls are TRBV28 and TRBJ2-2; D gene unclear. The CDR3 has 14 residues. The V end lost 8 bases, the J end lost 5 bases, and 15 bases lay between the germline ends. Germline CDR1 is MDHEN and CDR2 is SYDVKM. The CDR3 loop is CASFRLVGTGELFF. CDR3 DNA sequence: TGTGCCAGCTTTAGGTTGGTGGGGACCGGGGAGCTGTTTTTT.

This clone was detected once. The chain employs TRBV7-9 and TRBJ1-2; 10 nucleotides agree with TRBD1. The germline CDR1 and CDR2 sequences are SEHNR and FQNEAQ (reference sequence). V lost 4 bases and J lost 7; bases outside the gene matches: 3. The CDR3 length is 13 residues. The CDR3 loop reads CASSSTGGSGYTF. CDR3 sequence (DNA): TGTGCCAGCAGCTCGACAGGGGGCTCTGGCTACACCTTC.

In its sample, this clone was seen a few times. The V gene is TRBV10-3, the J gene TRBJ1-1; D is ambiguous. CDR1 and CDR2 (germline): ENHRY, SYGVKD. The CDR3 runs to 16 residues. V was cut by 0 bases and J by 0 bases, with 11 bases left in between. This CDR3 is CAISESWAGLNTEAFF. In nucleotides, the CDR3 is TGTGCCATCAGTGAGTCCTGGGCAGGCTTGAACACTGAAGCTTTCTTT.

The V call is TRBV6-5, the J call TRBJ1-1, with D maybe TRBD1 (5 bases). The germline V gene has CDR1 MNHEY and CDR2 SVGAGI. The ends were cut back, 4 bases at V and 3 bases at J, with 15 bases in the middle. The CDR3 has 15 amino acids. CDR3 DNA: TGTGCCAGCAGTTCCCCGCCAGGGCATGACACTGAAGCTTTCTTT. Translated: CASSSPPGHDTEAFF.

The chain uses TRBV5-6 and TRBJ2-7; weak D call: TRBD1 (5 bases). Trimming pared 3 bases from V and 3 bases from J, leaving 19 bases between. The germline gives CDR1 SGHDT, CDR2 YYEEEE. CDR3 length equals 16 residues. The CDR3 DNA is TGTGCCAGCAGCTCAGAAACAGGAGCATTTAACTACGAGCAGTACTTC. Translated: CASSSETGAFNYEQYF.

The CDR3 here is CASSEYPHEKLFF. CDR3 bases: TGTGCCAGCAGTGAATATCCTCATGAAAAACTGTTTTTT. The chain recombines TRBV25-1 with TRBJ1-4; no firm D call. The CDR3 is made up of 13 amino acids. The germline V gene has CDR1 MGHDK and CDR2 SYGVNS. The V end lost 0 bases, the J end lost 6 bases, and 5 bases lay between the germline ends. The full variable domain, in which reference TRBV25-1 and TRBJ1-4 provide the parts outside the CDR3, is EADIYQTPRYLVIGTGKKITLECSQTMGHDKMYWYQQDPGMELHLIHYSYGVNSTEKGDLSSESTVSRIRTEHFPLTLESARPSHTSQYLCASSEYPHEKLFFGSGTQLSVL.

The genes are TRBV5-1 and TRBJ1-3, with 9 bases identical to TRBD1. The CDR3 covers 17 residues. Germline trimming cut 0 bases from V and 4 bases from J; bases unmatched to any gene: 8. CDR1 SGHRS and CDR2 YFSETQ come from the germline V gene. The CDR3 DNA reads TGCGCCAGCAGCTTGGATCCTATGGGACAGGGAGGAAACACCATATATTTT. Translation: CASSLDPMGQGGNTIYF.

This sequence joins TRBV19 and TRBJ1-5; TRBD1 aligns across 8 bases. With 8 bases clipped from V and 5 bases from J, the junction kept 8 bases outside the gene matches. Germline loops: CDR1 LNHDA, CDR2 SQIVND (reference sequence). The CDR3 contains 14 residues. In nucleotides, the CDR3 is TGTGCCAGTGGACAGGGCGGGGCGCATCAGCCCCAGCATTTT. This sequence encodes CASGQGGAHQPQHF.

V usage is TRBV5-1 and J usage is TRBJ1-3; D gene ambiguous. Germline lookup yields CDR1 SGHRS and CDR2 YFSETQ. The CDR3 is 17 amino acids. The V gene lost 4 bases and the J gene lost 2 bases, with 19 bases spanning the gap. The CDR3 sequence: CASSRDEASVAGNTIYF. CDR3 in DNA: TGCGCCAGCAGCCGGGATGAGGCGTCGGTCGCTGGAAACACCATATATTTT.

J is TRBJ1-2 and V is TRBV10-3; D not certain. The V end lost 6 bases, the J end lost 5 bases, and 13 bases lay between the germline ends. Germline-derived CDR1 and CDR2 are ENHRY and SYGVKD. The CDR3 is 13 residues long. Written as DNA, the CDR3 is TGTGCCATCAGCGTAGATTCTGGTTATGGCTACACCTTC. As protein: CAISVDSGYGYTF.

The chain employs TRBV5-1 and TRBJ2-7; 7 bases map to TRBD1. Trimming took 4 bases from V and 0 from J; bases not matched to a gene: 7. This CDR3 has 15 residues. Germline CDR1 is SGHRS and CDR2 is YFSETQ. CDR3 amino acids: CASSVTGTVSYEQYF. In nucleotides, the CDR3 is TGCGCCAGCAGCGTGACCGGGACAGTCTCCTACGAGCAGTACTTC.

The chain links TRBV5-1 to TRBJ1-4; no definite D call. CDR3 length: 13 amino acids. CDR1 SGHRS and CDR2 YFSETQ come from the germline V gene. The ends were cut back, 3 bases at V and 5 bases at J, with 8 bases in the middle. The chain's CDR3 is CASSSLGNEKLFF. The CDR3 DNA is TGCGCCAGCAGCTCTTTGGGGAATGAAAAACTGTTTTTT.

The chain links TRBV10-3 to TRBJ2-7; 7 bases agree with TRBD1. In germline, CDR1 is ENHRY, CDR2 SYGVKD. This CDR3 region has 15 residues. With V trimmed by 0 bases and J by 2 bases, 4 bases remained unmatched. The CDR3 DNA reads as TGTGCCATCAGTGAGTCGTTGGGACAGACCTACGAGCAGTACTTC. It translates to CAISESLGQTYEQYF.

The chain employs TRBV7-2 and TRBJ1-1; 7 bases align to TRBD1. With 2 bases clipped from V and 4 bases from J, the junction kept 4 bases outside the gene matches. The CDR3 is 14 residues long. Germline-derived CDR1 and CDR2 are SGHTA and FQGNSA. The CDR3 loop is CASSLLKGATEAFF. The CDR3 DNA sequence: TGTGCCAGCAGCTTACTAAAGGGGGCCACTGAAGCTTTCTTT.

This rearrangement joins TRBV27 to TRBJ2-2; 8 bases line up with TRBD1. Germline V lookup: CDR1 MNHEY, CDR2 SMNVEV (reference sequence). The CDR3 covers 15 residues. V was pared by 2 bases and J by 7 bases, with 6 bases of the junction left unmatched. Here the CDR3 reads CASSLGGQAGGELFF. The CDR3 region has the DNA TGTGCCAGCAGTTTAGGGGGACAGGCCGGCGGGGAGCTGTTTTTT.

The chain couples TRBV28 to TRBJ1-5; 7 nucleotides line up with TRBD1. In germline, CDR1 is MDHEN, CDR2 SYDVKM. V gave up 8 bases and J gave up 4 bases; unmatched junction bases: 8. The CDR3 loop spans 14 amino acids. The CDR3 loop reads CASFTGTENQPQHF. The CDR3 DNA is TGTGCCAGCTTTACCGGGACAGAGAATCAGCCCCAGCATTTT.

The chain uses TRBV27 and TRBJ2-3; D remains unclear. Germline-derived CDR1 and CDR2 are MNHEY and SMNVEV (reference sequence). V lost 2 bases and J lost 4, with 10 bases in between. This CDR3 is built from 14 residues. The CDR3: CASSLGPPPDTQYF. The CDR3 DNA follows: TGTGCCAGCAGTTTAGGCCCTCCCCCAGATACGCAGTATTTT.

This sequence joins TRBV10-3 and TRBJ2-2; D remains ambiguous. Trimming shortened V by 7 bases and J by 1 base, and 7 bases separated the two germline ends. The CDR3 totals 13 residues. CDR1 and CDR2 from the germline V gene are ENHRY and SYGVKD. CDR3 DNA: TGTGCCATCACCGCTAAGAACACCGGGGAGCTGTTTTTT. Translated: CAITAKNTGELFF.

Only a few counts were recorded for this clone. CDR3 bases: TGTGCCAGCAGTAGAAGGGGTGGCAGGACAAGTGAAGCTTTCTTT. Its protein is CASSRRGGRTSEAFF. J is TRBJ1-1 and V is TRBV6-5, with D possibly being TRBD1 (5 bases). Deletions cut 5 bases from V and 7 bases from J, with 20 bases between. Germline-derived CDR1 and CDR2 are MNHEY and SVGAGI. This CDR3 spans 15 amino acids.

V is TRBV7-2 and J is TRBJ2-3; D is perhaps TRBD2 (5 bases). Germline V gene sequence: CDR1 SGHTA, CDR2 FQGNSA. V lost 1 base to trimming and J lost 0 bases, with 8 bases between them. The CDR3 totals 15 residues. CDR3 region: CASSLGGPSTDTQYF. The CDR3 nucleotides read TGTGCCAGCAGCTTAGGAGGGCCTAGCACAGATACGCAGTATTTT. The variable domain in full, completed from reference TRBV7-2 and TRBJ2-3, reads GAGVSQSPSNKVTEKGKDVELRCDPISGHTALYWYRQSLGQGLEFLIYFQGNSAPDKSGLPSDRFSAERTGGSVSTLTIQRTQQEDSAVYLCASSLGGPSTDTQYFGPGTRLTVL.

CDR3 region: CASSPGRSTDTQYF. The CDR3 DNA is TGTGCCAGCTCACCGGGGCGCTCCACAGATACGCAGTATTTT. The chain recombines TRBV18 with TRBJ2-3; possibly TRBD1 for D (5 bases). CDR1 and CDR2 (germline): KGHSH, LQKENI. The CDR3 is made up of 14 amino acids. V shed 3 bases and J shed 2 bases, with 9 bases lying between them.

V usage is TRBV6-5 and J usage is TRBJ1-3; D unclear. V was pared by 7 bases and J by 0 bases, with 10 bases between. CDR3 length: 14 residues. Germline V gives CDR1 MNHEY, CDR2 SVGAGI. CDR3 in DNA: TGTGCCAGCATTGAGTCGAGCTCTGGAAACACCATATATTTT. Encoded protein: CASIESSSGNTIYF.

The chain carries TRBV7-9 and TRBJ1-1; a weak D match, TRBD1 (5 bases). Germline V lookup: CDR1 SEHNR, CDR2 FQNEAQ (reference sequence). The CDR3 totals 17 residues. Between the trimmed V and J ends, which lost 2 bases and 0 bases, there was a span of 16 bases. The CDR3 is CASSLPGLLFMNTEAFF. CDR3 nucleotide sequence: TGTGCCAGCAGCTTACCGGGACTCCTATTCATGAACACTGAAGCTTTCTTT.

The V and J genes are TRBV5-1 and TRBJ1-6; the D is unclear. Trimming removed 1 base at V and 14 bases at J, with 13 bases between. Germline CDR1 and CDR2: SGHRS and YFSETQ. The CDR3 has 13 amino acids. CDR3 coding DNA: TGCGCCAGCAGCTTGTCTTGGGAAGAAGCCCTCCACTTT. It specifies CASSLSWEEALHF.

This chain uses TRBV7-3 with TRBJ2-7; 7 bases fit TRBD1. J was trimmed by 2 bases and V by 0 bases; bases with no gene match: 4. This CDR3 comprises 15 residues. CDR1 SGHTA and CDR2 FQGTGA come from the germline V gene. For the CDR3, the DNA is TGTGCCAGCAGCTTAACCGGGGACAGAGCCTACGAGCAGTACTTC. Amino acids: CASSLTGDRAYEQYF.

The chain carries TRBV5-1 and TRBJ1-6; D might be TRBD1 (5 bases). This CDR3 is built from 16 residues. Germline V gene lookup returns CDR1 SGHRS and CDR2 YFSETQ. With 0 bases removed from V and 5 bases from J, the gap between germline ends came to 12 bases. CDR3 residues: CASSLAQGTNNSPLHF. In DNA, the CDR3 is TGCGCCAGCAGCTTGGCCCAGGGAACGAATAATTCACCCCTCCACTTT.

J is TRBJ1-1 and V is TRBV6-6; 7 bases match TRBD1. The CDR3 is made up of 15 amino acids. V dropped 7 bases and J dropped 0; count of bases not matched to a gene: 8. Germline CDR1 is MNHNY and CDR2 is SVGAGI (reference sequence). The CDR3, as DNA: TGTGCCAGCACAAAGGGACAGACCCTGAACACTGAAGCTTTCTTT. Its translation is CASTKGQTLNTEAFF.

This clone was observed a few times. This rearrangement joins TRBV7-2 to TRBJ1-5; D gene unclear. The length of the CDR3 is 13 residues. CDR1 is SGHTA and CDR2 is FQGNSA in the germline V gene. V lost 8 bases to trimming and J lost 0 bases, with 8 bases between them. CDR3 nucleotide sequence: TGTGCCAGCGGGTCCCATAGCAATCAGCCCCAGCATTTT. It specifies CASGSHSNQPQHF.

The V and J genes are TRBV2 and TRBJ1-2; D is uncertain. Per the germline V gene, CDR1 is SNHLY and CDR2 is FYNNEI. V was trimmed by 6 bases and J by 0 bases, leaving 11 bases between them. This CDR3 is built from 14 residues. CDR3 loop: CASRMDGPNYGYTF. The DNA of the CDR3 is TGTGCCAGCAGGATGGACGGTCCTAACTATGGCTACACCTTC.